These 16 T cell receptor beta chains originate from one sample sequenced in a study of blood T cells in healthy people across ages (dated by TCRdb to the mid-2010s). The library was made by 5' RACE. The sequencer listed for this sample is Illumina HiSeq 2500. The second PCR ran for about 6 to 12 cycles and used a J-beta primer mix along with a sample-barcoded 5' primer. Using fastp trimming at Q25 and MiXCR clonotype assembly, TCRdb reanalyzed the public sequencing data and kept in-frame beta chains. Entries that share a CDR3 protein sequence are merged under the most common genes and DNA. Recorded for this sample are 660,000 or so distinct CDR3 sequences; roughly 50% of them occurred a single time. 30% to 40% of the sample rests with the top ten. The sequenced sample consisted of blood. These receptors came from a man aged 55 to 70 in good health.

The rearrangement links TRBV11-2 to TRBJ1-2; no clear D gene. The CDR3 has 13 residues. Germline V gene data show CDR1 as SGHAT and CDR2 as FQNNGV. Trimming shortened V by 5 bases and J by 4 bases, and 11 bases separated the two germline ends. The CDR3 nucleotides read TGTGCCAGCAGCCCCCCCACCCGCTATGGCTACACCTTC. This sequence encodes CASSPPTRYGYTF.

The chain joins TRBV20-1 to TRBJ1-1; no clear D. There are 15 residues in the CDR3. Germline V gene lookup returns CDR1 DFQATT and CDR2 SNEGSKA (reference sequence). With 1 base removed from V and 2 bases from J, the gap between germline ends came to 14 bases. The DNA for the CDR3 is TGCAGTGCTAGAGGGGGTGAAGTAAGAAACACTGAAGCTTTCTTT. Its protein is CSARGGEVRNTEAFF.

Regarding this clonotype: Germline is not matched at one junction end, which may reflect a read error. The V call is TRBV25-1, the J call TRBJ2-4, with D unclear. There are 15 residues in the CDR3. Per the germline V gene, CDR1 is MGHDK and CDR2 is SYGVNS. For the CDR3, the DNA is TGTGCCAGCAGTGAAACCGATCGGGCCAAAAACGTTCAGTACTTC. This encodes CASSETDRAKNVQYF.

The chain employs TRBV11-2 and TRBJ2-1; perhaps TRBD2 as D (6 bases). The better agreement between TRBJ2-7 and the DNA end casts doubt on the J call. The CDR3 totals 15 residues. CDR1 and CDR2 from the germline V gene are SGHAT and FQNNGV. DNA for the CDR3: TGTGCCAGCAGCTTAGATCCCGCGGGGAACAATGAGCAGTACTTC. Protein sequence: CASSLDPAGNNEQYF.

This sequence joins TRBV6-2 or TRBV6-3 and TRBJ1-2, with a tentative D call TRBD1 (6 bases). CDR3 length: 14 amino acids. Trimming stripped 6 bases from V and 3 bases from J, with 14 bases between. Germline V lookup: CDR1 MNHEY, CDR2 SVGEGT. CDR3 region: CASRSTGVDYGYTF. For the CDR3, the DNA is TGTGCCAGCAGATCGACAGGCGTTGACTATGGCTACACCTTC.

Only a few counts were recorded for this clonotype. CDR3 coding DNA: TGCGCCAGCAGCTTGGACAGGTATAATTCACCCCTCCACTTT. Its protein is CASSLDRYNSPLHF. The gene calls are TRBV5-1 and TRBJ1-6; a weak D match, TRBD1 (5 bases). The CDR3 extends over 14 amino acids. With 0 bases removed from V and 4 bases from J, the gap between germline ends came to 5 bases. Germline values: CDR1 SGHRS, CDR2 YFSETQ.

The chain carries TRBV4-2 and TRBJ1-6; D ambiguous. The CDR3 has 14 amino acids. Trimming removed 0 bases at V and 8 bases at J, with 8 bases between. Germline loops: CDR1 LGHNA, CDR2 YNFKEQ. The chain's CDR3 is CASSQDPADSPLHF. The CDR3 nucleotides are TGTGCCAGCAGCCAAGACCCAGCTGATTCACCCCTCCACTTT.

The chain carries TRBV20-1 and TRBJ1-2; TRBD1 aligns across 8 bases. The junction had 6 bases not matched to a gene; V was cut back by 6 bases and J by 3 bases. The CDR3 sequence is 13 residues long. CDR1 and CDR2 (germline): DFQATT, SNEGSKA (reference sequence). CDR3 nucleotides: TGCAGTGCAAAAGACAGGGGCGACTATGGCTACACCTTC. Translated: CSAKDRGDYGYTF.

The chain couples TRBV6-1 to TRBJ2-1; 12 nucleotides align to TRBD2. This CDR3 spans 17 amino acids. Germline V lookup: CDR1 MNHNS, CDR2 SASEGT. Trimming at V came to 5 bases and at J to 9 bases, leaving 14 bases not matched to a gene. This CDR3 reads CASSPMGLAGGPSEQFF. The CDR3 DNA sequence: TGTGCCAGCAGTCCTATGGGCCTAGCGGGGGGGCCGAGTGAGCAGTTCTTC.

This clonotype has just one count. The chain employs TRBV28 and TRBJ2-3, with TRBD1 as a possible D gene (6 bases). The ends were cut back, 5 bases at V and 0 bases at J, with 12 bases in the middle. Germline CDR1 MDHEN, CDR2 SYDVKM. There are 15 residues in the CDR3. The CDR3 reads CASSETGHSTDTQYF. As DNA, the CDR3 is TGTGCCAGCAGTGAAACAGGGCACAGCACAGATACGCAGTATTTT. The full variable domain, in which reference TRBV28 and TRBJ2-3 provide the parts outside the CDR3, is DVKVTQSSRYLVKRTGEKVFLECVQDMDHENMFWYRQDPGLGLRLIYFSYDVKMKEKGDIPEGYSVSREKKERFSLILESASTNQTSMYLCASSETGHSTDTQYFGPGTRLTVL.

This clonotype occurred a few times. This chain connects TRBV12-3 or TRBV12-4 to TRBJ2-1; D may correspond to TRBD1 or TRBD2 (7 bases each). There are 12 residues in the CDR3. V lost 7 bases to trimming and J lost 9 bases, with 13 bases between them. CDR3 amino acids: CASTAGGGEQFF. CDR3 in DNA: TGTGCCAGCACCGCAGGGGGGGGTGAGCAGTTCTTC.

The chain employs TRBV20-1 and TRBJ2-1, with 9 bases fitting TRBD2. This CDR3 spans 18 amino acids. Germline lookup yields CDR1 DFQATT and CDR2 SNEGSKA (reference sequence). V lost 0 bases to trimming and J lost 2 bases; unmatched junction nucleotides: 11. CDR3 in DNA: TGCAGTGCTAGAGATGAGGGGCGGCTAGCGGGGACCTACAATGAGCAGTTCTTC. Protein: CSARDEGRLAGTYNEQFF.

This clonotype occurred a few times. The CDR3 sequence: CSVETDQETQYF. The CDR3 DNA follows: TGCAGCGTTGAGACAGACCAAGAGACCCAGTACTTC. The rearrangement links TRBV29-1 to TRBJ2-5; possibly TRBD1 for D (5 bases). There are 12 residues in the CDR3. Trimming left V 3 bases short and J 0 bases short, with 5 bases between. CDR1 is SQVTM and CDR2 is ANQGSEA in the germline V gene.

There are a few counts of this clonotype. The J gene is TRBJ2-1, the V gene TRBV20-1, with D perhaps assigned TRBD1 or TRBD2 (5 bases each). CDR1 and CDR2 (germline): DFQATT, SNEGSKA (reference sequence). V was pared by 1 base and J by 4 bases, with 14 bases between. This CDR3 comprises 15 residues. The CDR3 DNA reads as TGCAGTGCTAGAGGATCGAGGGGAACATACAATGAGCAGTTCTTC. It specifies CSARGSRGTYNEQFF.

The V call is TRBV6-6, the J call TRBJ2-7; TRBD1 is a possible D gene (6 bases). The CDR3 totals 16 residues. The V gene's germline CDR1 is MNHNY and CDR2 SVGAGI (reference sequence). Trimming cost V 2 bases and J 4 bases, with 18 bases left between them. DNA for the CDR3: TGTGCCAGCAGTTACCCAGCTCTCGGTCAGGGGTACGAGCAGTACTTC. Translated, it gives CASSYPALGQGYEQYF.

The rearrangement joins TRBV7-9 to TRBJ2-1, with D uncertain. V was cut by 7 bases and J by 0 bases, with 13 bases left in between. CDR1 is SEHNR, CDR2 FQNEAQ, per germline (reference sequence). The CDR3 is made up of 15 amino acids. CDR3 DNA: TGTGCCAGCACTCCTACCGAGGCCTCCTACAATGAGCAGTTCTTC. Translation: CASTPTEASYNEQFF. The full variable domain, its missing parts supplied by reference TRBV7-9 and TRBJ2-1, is DTGVSQNPRHKITKRGQNVTFRCDPISEHNRLYWYRQTLGQGPEFLTYFQNEAQLEKSRLLSDRFSAERPKGSFSTLEIQRTEQGDSAMYLCASTPTEASYNEQFFGPGTRLTVL.